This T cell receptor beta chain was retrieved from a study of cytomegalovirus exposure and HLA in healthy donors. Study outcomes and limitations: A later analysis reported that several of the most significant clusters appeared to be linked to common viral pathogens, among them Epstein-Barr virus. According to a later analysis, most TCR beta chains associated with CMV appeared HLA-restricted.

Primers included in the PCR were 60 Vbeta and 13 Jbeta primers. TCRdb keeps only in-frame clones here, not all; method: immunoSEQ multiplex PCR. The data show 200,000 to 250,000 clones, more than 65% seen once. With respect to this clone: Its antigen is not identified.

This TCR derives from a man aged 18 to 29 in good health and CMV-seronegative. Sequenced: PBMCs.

The CDR3, as DNA: TGTGCCAGTAGTATGAAAGATGGAGGCTCTGGGGCCAACGTCCTGACTTTC. Its protein is CASSMKDGGSGANVLTF. The V gene is TRBV19, the J gene TRBJ2-6; weak D call: TRBD2 (5 bases). This CDR3 region has 17 residues. Germline V CDR1 and CDR2: LNHDA, SQIVND (reference sequence). Trimming stripped 3 bases from V and 0 bases from J, with 12 bases between.